This T cell receptor (beta chain) appears in the sequencing data of a study of OX40 agonist ivuxolimab in advanced cancers. Notes on the study in general: The study observed clonal expansion of CD4+ and CD8+ blood T cells by week 6 at 0.1 to 3.0 mg/kg.

Produced via immunoSEQ multiplex PCR; TCRdb's table is partial and in-frame only. The repertoire consists of some 66,000 clones, with approximately 81% occurring once and the leading ten covering 0.83%. A note on this clone: Antigen specificity is unknown.

If patients had autoimmune disease history or systemic immunosuppression, they were excluded. The ends were cut back, 3 bases at V and 5 bases at J, with 8 bases in the middle. This CDR3 is built from 13 residues. CDR1 and CDR2 (germline): SGHAT, FQNNGV. The material sequenced was CD4+ or CD8+ T cells sorted from blood, taken in a trial of the OX40 agonist ivuxolimab. The chain couples TRBV11-2 to TRBJ1-5; no definite D call. The sequence was collected from an adult with an advanced solid tumor such as melanoma, head and neck, liver or kidney cancer. Here the CDR3 DNA reads TGTGCCAGCAGCTTCCAACGGGATCAGCCCCAGCATTTT. It encodes CASSFQRDQPQHF.